The 29 T cell receptor beta chains listed next were all sequenced from one sample in a study of molecular identifiers for immune sequencing clone quantification. Via MiXCR, TCRdb re-called the PCR reads, giving one row per CDR3 protein. The repertoire holds roughly 320,000 distinct CDR3 sequences, with about 22% as singletons. Sample: naive CD8+ T cells from blood, with Jurkat cell RNA spiked in. Subset indicated: FACS-sorted CD8+CD4-CCR7+CD45RA+ naive T cells. The receptors derive from a human donor in good health. Some libraries in this study had Jurkat cell RNA spiked in.

This clonotype was detected a few times. Here the CDR3 omits its conserved ending phenylalanine or tryptophan, so a read error is the likely source. The V call is TRBV7-6, the J call TRBJ1-1; no definite D call. The CDR3 runs 11 residues. Germline V gene sequence: CDR1 SGHVS, CDR2 FNYEAQ. V gave up 3 bases and J gave up 5 bases, with 4 bases separating them. DNA of the CDR3: TGTGCCAGCAGCTTGGGGACTGAAGCTTTCCTT. The encoded protein is CASSLGTEAFL.

The CDR3: CASSLPKTGRLNTEAFF. In DNA form, the CDR3 reads TGTGCCAGCAGCTTACCCAAGACAGGGAGGTTGAACACTGAAGCTTTCTTT. V and J are TRBV11-2 and TRBJ1-1, with TRBD1 matching 7 bases. The CDR3 has 17 residues. With V trimmed by 2 bases and J by 0 bases, 9 bases remained unmatched. The germline gives CDR1 SGHAT, CDR2 FQNNGV. Based on the CDR3 plus reference TRBV11-2 and TRBJ1-1, the full variable domain is EAGVAQSPRYKIIEKRQSVAFWCNPISGHATLYWYQQILGQGPKLLIQFQNNGVVDDSQLPKDRFSAERLKGVDSTLKIQPAKLEDSAVYLCASSLPKTGRLNTEAFFGQGTRLTVV.

This chain connects TRBV27 to TRBJ2-2; 8 bases line up with TRBD2. Germline values: CDR1 MNHEY, CDR2 SMNVEV (reference sequence). The CDR3 is 16 residues long. Trimming took 0 bases from V and 5 from J; bases not matched to a gene: 5. CDR3 DNA sequence: TGTGCCAGCAGTTTATCGGCGGGGGGCTGGACCGGGGAGCTGTTTTTT. It encodes CASSLSAGGWTGELFF.

Many counts were recorded for this clonotype. The rearrangement links TRBV27 to TRBJ1-5; D remains ambiguous. Trimming shortened V by 6 bases and J by 0 bases, and 12 bases separated the two germline ends. CDR3 length equals 15 residues. Germline CDR1 reads MNHEY; CDR2 reads SMNVEV (reference sequence). The CDR3: CASSLGPYSNQPQHF. The CDR3 DNA reads TGTGCCAGCAGCCTCGGACCCTATAGCAATCAGCCCCAGCATTTT.

This clonotype was detected many times. V gene TRBV9 combines with J gene TRBJ1-6; 7 bases align to TRBD1. Germline CDR1 and CDR2: SGDLS and YYNGEE. Trimming removed 3 bases from V and 5 bases from J; junction bases left unmatched: 14. The CDR3 extends over 18 amino acids. CDR3 in DNA: TGTGCCAGCAGCGAGGACCCTATTCGACAGGGAGATAATTCACCCCTCCACTTT. It encodes CASSEDPIRQGDNSPLHF.

This clonotype was detected only a few times. V is TRBV28 and J is TRBJ2-7; TRBD2 might be the D (6 bases). There are 13 residues in the CDR3. Germline values: CDR1 MDHEN, CDR2 SYDVKM. V lost 8 bases and J 3 bases, leaving 14 bases between the germline ends. The DNA for the CDR3 is TGTGCCAGCCGGGGACTCGCGCGCTACGAGCAGTACTTC. It is translated as CASRGLARYEQYF.

This clonotype was observed at least ten times. The chain is built from TRBV30 and TRBJ2-7; D not certain. This CDR3 has 13 residues. The germline V gene has CDR1 GTSNPN and CDR2 SVGIG (reference sequence). Trimming shortened V by 0 bases and J by 6 bases, and 12 bases separated the two germline ends. CDR3 coding DNA: TGTGCCTGGAGTGTGACGGGCCCTGGCGAGCAGTACTTC. Encoded protein: CAWSVTGPGEQYF.

This chain joins TRBV4-3 and TRBJ1-5; 7 bases line up with TRBD1. The germline V gene has CDR1 LGHNA and CDR2 YSLEER. The CDR3 has 15 residues. V shed 0 bases and J 3 bases; nucleotides not matched to a gene: 2. This CDR3 reads CASSQEQGPNQPQHF. CDR3 DNA: TGCGCCAGCAGCCAAGAACAGGGGCCCAATCAGCCCCAGCATTTT.

Many counts were recorded for this clonotype. The chain joins TRBV5-1 to TRBJ2-7, with 8 bases lining up with TRBD2. The V gene end was trimmed by 2 bases and the J gene end by 6 bases; junction bases not matched to a gene: 13. CDR1 and CDR2 (germline): SGHRS, YFSETQ. The CDR3 is 16 amino acids. CDR3 bases: TGCGCCAGCAGCTTAGTTACGGGCGGGGGGCCTTTCGAGCAGTACTTC. This encodes CASSLVTGGGPFEQYF.

This clonotype was detected only a few times. The chain uses TRBV4-3 and TRBJ2-7; D remains ambiguous. Trimming removed 0 bases from V and 2 bases from J, with 11 bases in between. The CDR3 is made up of 15 amino acids. Per germline, CDR1 LGHNA and CDR2 YSLEER. The CDR3, as DNA: TGCGCCAGCAGCCAAGAGCTGAAGGCAACCTACGAGCAGTACTTC. Translating gives CASSQELKATYEQYF.

This clonotype has a count of ten or more. The rearrangement joins TRBV9 to TRBJ1-1; tentative D call: TRBD1 (5 bases). The ends were cut back, 4 bases at V and 3 bases at J, with 10 bases in the middle. CDR3 length: 13 residues. Germline lookup yields CDR1 SGDLS and CDR2 YYNGEE. CDR3 bases: TGTGCCAGCAGCACCGGGGCCCACACTGAAGCTTTCTTT. Residues: CASSTGAHTEAFF.

The chain employs TRBV20-1 and TRBJ2-3; 10 nucleotides agree with TRBD2. CDR1 and CDR2 from the germline V gene are DFQATT and SNEGSKA (reference sequence). This CDR3 has 16 amino acids. J lost 2 bases, V lost 0 bases, and 5 bases had no gene match. The CDR3 region is CSARDRTSGVTDTQYF. In nucleotides, the CDR3 is TGCAGTGCTAGAGATCGCACTAGCGGGGTCACAGATACGCAGTATTTT.

With respect to this clonotype: At one end the junction does not follow the germline gene, possibly because of a read error. The gene calls are TRBV4-1 and TRBJ2-3, with 12 bases matching TRBD2. The germline gives CDR1 MGHRA, CDR2 YSYEKL. The CDR3 is made up of 17 amino acids. CDR3 protein: CASSQVYGLAGTDSQYF. For the CDR3, the DNA is TGCGCCAGCAGCCAAGTTTACGGACTAGCGGGGACAGATTCGCAGTATTTT.

The V and J genes are TRBV20-1 and TRBJ2-3; TRBD2 matches at 9 bases. J lost 2 bases, V lost 5 bases, and 5 bases had no gene match. The CDR3 extends over 14 amino acids. Germline lookup yields CDR1 DFQATT and CDR2 SNEGSKA (reference sequence). The DNA of the CDR3 is TGCAGTGCTGAGGGACTAGCCTACACAGATACGCAGTATTTT. It codes for CSAEGLAYTDTQYF.

Turning to this clonotype: This may come from a read error, since a much larger clone is one base off. The chain recombines TRBV6-1 with TRBJ2-7; D remains unclear. Germline V gene lookup returns CDR1 MNHNS and CDR2 SASEGT. The CDR3 sequence is 13 residues long. The CDR3 nucleotides are TGTGCCAACAGTGAAGTGGTGACCTACGAGCAGTACTTC. Amino acids: CANSEVVTYEQYF.

Turning to this clonotype: A much larger clone lies a single base off, so this may be a read error. V usage is TRBV5-3 and J usage is TRBJ2-3, with 8 bases lining up with TRBD2. TRBV5-3 falls under the ORF class, with uncertain function. The CDR3 totals 15 residues. V shed 8 bases and J 6 bases; nucleotides not matched to a gene: 14. CDR3 in amino acids: CASGSSGSITDTQYF. The CDR3 DNA reads TGTGCCAGCGGCTCAAGCGGGAGTATAACGGATACGCAGTATTTT.

Ten or more counts support this clonotype. The chain carries TRBV5-1 and TRBJ2-6; D is unclear. The V gene's germline CDR1 is SGHRS and CDR2 YFSETQ. This CDR3 has 19 residues. The ends were cut back, 0 bases at V and 0 bases at J, with 16 bases in the middle. CDR3 coding DNA: TGCGCCAGCAGCTTGGCCCAGGTCATATTGGCCTCTGGGGCCAACGTCCTGACTTTC. Translated, it gives CASSLAQVILASGANVLTF.

This clonotype showed up just a few times. The V and J genes are TRBV11-2 and TRBJ2-5; the D gene could be TRBD1 or TRBD2 (6 bases each). Germline assignment: CDR1 SGHAT and CDR2 FQNNGV. The CDR3 extends over 16 amino acids. V was trimmed by 1 base and J by 5 bases, leaving 17 bases between them. The CDR3 here is CASSLVFGGRRETQYF. Here the CDR3 DNA reads TGTGCCAGCAGCTTAGTGTTCGGGGGCAGGCGGGAGACCCAGTACTTC.

This clonotype was found many times. The CDR3 DNA reads TGCGCCAGCAGCTTGCCGACAGCTAACTATGGCTACACCTTC. It translates to CASSLPTANYGYTF. This chain connects TRBV5-1 to TRBJ1-2; possible D gene TRBD1, 5 bases. Germline V gene data show CDR1 as SGHRS and CDR2 as YFSETQ. This CDR3 has 14 residues. Between the trimmed V and J ends, which lost 1 base and 0 bases, there was a span of 7 bases. Full variable domain (outside the CDR3, taken from reference TRBV5-1 and TRBJ1-2): KAGVTQTPRYLIKTRGQQVTLSCSPISGHRSVSWYQQTPGQGLQFLFEYFSETQRNKGNFPGRFSGRQFSNSRSEMNVSTLELGDSALYLCASSLPTANYGYTFGSGTRLTVV.

A note on this clonotype: A much bigger clone sits one base away, suggesting this may be a read error. The rearrangement links TRBV7-9 to TRBJ1-1; D is undetermined. Looked up from germline, CDR1 is SEHNR and CDR2 is FQNEAQ (reference sequence). The CDR3 contains 11 residues. The CDR3 here is CAGSLASEAFF. The CDR3 nucleotides are TGTGCCGGCAGCCTGGCCTCTGAAGCTTTCTTT.

The sample holds many counts of this clonotype. The chain employs TRBV7-9 and TRBJ2-3; D call uncertain. Looked up from germline, CDR1 is SEHNR and CDR2 is FQNEAQ (reference sequence). CDR3 length: 16 residues. Between the trimmed V and J ends, which lost 4 bases and 2 bases, there was a span of 16 bases. CDR3 nucleotide sequence: TGTGCCAGCAGCTCATACGAACTCCTTTCCACAGATACGCAGTATTTT. Translated: CASSSYELLSTDTQYF.

This clonotype has a handful of counts. The chain links TRBV2 to TRBJ2-3, with TRBD2 matching over 9 bases. This CDR3 has 12 amino acids. Unmatched junction bases numbered 6, after V lost 6 bases and J lost 11 bases. Germline CDR1 and CDR2: SNHLY and FYNNEI. The CDR3 sequence is CASSRRLAEQYF. The CDR3 DNA reads as TGTGCCAGCAGCCGGCGACTAGCGGAGCAGTATTTT. Using reference TRBV2 and TRBJ2-3 for the parts outside the CDR3, the full variable domain is EPEVTQTPSHQVTQMGQEVILRCVPISNHLYFYWYRQILGQKVEFLVSFYNNEISEKSEIFDDQFSVERPDGSNFTLKIRSTKLEDSAMYFCASSRRLAEQYFGPGTRLTVL.

This chain links TRBV4-1 with TRBJ2-5, with D unresolved. The CDR3 is made up of 13 amino acids. Germline CDR1 and CDR2: MGHRA and YSYEKL. V gave up 0 bases and J gave up 5 bases, with 7 bases separating them. The CDR3 reads CASSQDPFETQYF. The CDR3 DNA follows: TGCGCCAGCAGCCAAGATCCTTTTGAGACCCAGTACTTC.

As concerns this clonotype: This may come from a read error, since a much larger clone is one base off. This chain links TRBV5-1 with TRBJ2-7; 13 positions agree with TRBD2. Germline CDR1 SGHRS, CDR2 YFSETQ. The CDR3 consists of 16 residues. This CDR3 reads CAGSPRTSGGSYEQYF. CDR3 nucleotides: TGCGCCGGCAGCCCCCGGACTAGCGGGGGCTCCTACGAGCAGTACTTC. Full variable domain (rest looked up from reference TRBV5-1 and TRBJ2-7): KAGVTQTPRYLIKTRGQQVTLSCSPISGHRSVSWYQQTPGQGLQFLFEYFSETQRNKGNFPGRFSGRQFSNSRSEMNVSTLELGDSALYLCAGSPRTSGGSYEQYFGPGTRLTVT.

This clonotype was recorded a few times. The V call is TRBV7-2, the J call TRBJ2-1; perhaps TRBD1 as D (5 bases). The CDR3 contains 15 residues. Trimming left V 5 bases short and J 2 bases short, with 13 bases between. Germline V gene data show CDR1 as SGHTA and CDR2 as FQGNSA. CDR3 in amino acids: CASSIGAIPYNEQFF. The CDR3 DNA is TGTGCCAGCAGCATTGGGGCGATTCCCTACAATGAGCAGTTCTTC.

This clonotype has only a few counts. The rearrangement links TRBV27 to TRBJ1-5; the D is unclear. The V gene lost 2 bases and the J gene lost 4 bases, with 9 bases spanning the gap. Germline CDR1 reads MNHEY; CDR2 reads SMNVEV (reference sequence). CDR3 size: 14 residues. The CDR3 is CASSLGVQNQPQHF. CDR3 DNA sequence: TGTGCCAGCAGTTTAGGAGTACAAAATCAGCCCCAGCATTTT.

With regard to this clonotype: A much larger clone lies one base from this, so it may be a read error. The rearrangement links TRBV7-7 to TRBJ2-5, with D perhaps being TRBD1 or TRBD2 (5 bases each). Germline V CDR1 and CDR2: SSHAT, FNYEAQ (reference sequence). CDR3 length: 12 amino acids. The CDR3 DNA sequence: TGTGCTAGCCAAGGGGACGGAGAGACCCAGTACTTC. As protein: CASQGDGETQYF.

Note on this clonotype: Its ends do not fully match the called genes, so a read error is possible. CDR3 DNA: TGTGGCAGTACCAGGACAGGGGACGTTTCACCCCTCCACTTT. As protein: CGSTRTGDVSPLHF. The chain is built from TRBV19 and TRBJ1-6; 9 bases are a match to TRBD1. The CDR3 is made up of 14 amino acids. Germline-derived CDR1 and CDR2 are LNHDA and SQIVND (reference sequence).

This clonotype was picked up many times. The genes are TRBV6-5 and TRBJ2-7; D may match TRBD1 or TRBD2 (5 bases each). Trimming removed 7 bases at V and 5 bases at J, with 15 bases between. Germline V CDR1 and CDR2: MNHEY, SVGAGI. CDR3 size: 13 residues. CDR3 in amino acids: CASTLTRGHEQYF. The CDR3 DNA sequence: TGTGCCAGCACCCTCACCCGGGGACACGAGCAGTACTTC.